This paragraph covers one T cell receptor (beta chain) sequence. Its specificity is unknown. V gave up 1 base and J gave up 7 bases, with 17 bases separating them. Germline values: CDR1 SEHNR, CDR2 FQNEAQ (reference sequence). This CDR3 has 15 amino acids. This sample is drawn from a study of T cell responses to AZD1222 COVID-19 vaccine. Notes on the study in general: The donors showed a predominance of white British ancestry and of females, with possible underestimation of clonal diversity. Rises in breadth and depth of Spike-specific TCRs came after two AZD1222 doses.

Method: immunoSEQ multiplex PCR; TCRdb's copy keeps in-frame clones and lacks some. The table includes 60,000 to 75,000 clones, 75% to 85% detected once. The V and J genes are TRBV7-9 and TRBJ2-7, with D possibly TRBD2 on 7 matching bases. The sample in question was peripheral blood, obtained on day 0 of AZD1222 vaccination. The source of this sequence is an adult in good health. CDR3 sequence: CASSLVGGLEEEQYF. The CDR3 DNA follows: TGTGCCAGCAGCTTAGTCGGGGGGCTTGAAGAAGAGCAGTACTTC.